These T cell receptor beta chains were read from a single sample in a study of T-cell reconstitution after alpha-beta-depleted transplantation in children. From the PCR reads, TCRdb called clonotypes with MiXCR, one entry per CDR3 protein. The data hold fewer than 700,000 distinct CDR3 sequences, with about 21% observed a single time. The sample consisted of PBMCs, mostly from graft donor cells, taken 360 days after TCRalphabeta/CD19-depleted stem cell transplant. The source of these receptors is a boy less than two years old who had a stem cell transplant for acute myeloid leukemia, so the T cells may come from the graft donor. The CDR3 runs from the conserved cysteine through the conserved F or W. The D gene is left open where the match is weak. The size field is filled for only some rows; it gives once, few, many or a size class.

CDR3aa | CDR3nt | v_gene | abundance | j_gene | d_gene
CASRQQGWNEQYF | TGTGCCAGCAGGCAGCAGGGATGGAACGAGCAGTACTTC | TRBV7-2 | NA | TRBJ2-7 | NA
CSGLPLAGTYNEQFF | TGCAGTGGCCTACCACTAGCGGGGACCTACAATGAGCAGTTCTTC | TRBV20-1 | many | TRBJ2-1 | TRBD2
CASSEERTGVGQETQYF | TGTGCCAGCAGTGAAGAGCGGACAGGGGTAGGCCAAGAGACCCAGTACTTC | TRBV2 | NA | TRBJ2-5 | TRBD1
CASSITTVDGETQYF | TGTGCCAGCAGCATCACGACGGTGGATGGGGAGACCCAGTACTTC | TRBV7-9 | few | TRBJ2-5 | NA
CSAREVAREQYF | TGCAGTGCTAGAGAGGTAGCGCGAGAGCAGTACTTC | TRBV20-1 | many | TRBJ2-7 | NA
CSARQRNTIYF | TGCAGTGCTAGACAGCGCAACACCATATATTTT | TRBV20-1 | NA | TRBJ1-3 | NA
CASSLVERNGMEQYF | TGTGCCAGCAGCTTAGTAGAACGGAATGGAATGGAGCAGTACTTC | TRBV5-6 | many | TRBJ2-7 | NA
CASSKEGRAQETQYF | TGTGCCAGCAGCAAAGAGGGAAGAGCCCAAGAGACCCAGTACTTC | TRBV21-1 | NA | TRBJ2-5 | NA
CATSDPRTGYRNGYTF | TGTGCCACCAGTGACCCCCGGACAGGGTACAGGAATGGCTACACCTTC | TRBV24-1 | few | TRBJ1-2 | TRBD1
CASSVAAGQGNTEAFF | TGTGCCAGCAGCGTAGCCGCGGGACAGGGTAACACTGAAGCTTTCTTT | TRBV9 | NA | TRBJ1-1 | TRBD1
CASTLLQGDTGELFF | TGTGCCAGCACCCTGCTGCAGGGGGACACCGGGGAGCTGTTTTTT | TRBV6-1 | many | TRBJ2-2 | TRBD1
CATSEFLADTQYF | TGTGCCACCAGTGAATTTCTAGCAGATACGCAGTATTTT | TRBV24-1 | NA | TRBJ2-3 | NA
CSARDESGGKGKLFF | TGCAGTGCTAGAGATGAGAGTGGGGGAAAAGGCAAACTGTTTTTT | TRBV20-1 | many | TRBJ1-4 | NA
CASSQDSGGAQETQYF | TGCGCCAGCAGCCAAGATAGCGGGGGGGCACAAGAGACCCAGTACTTC | TRBV4-1 | NA | TRBJ2-5 | TRBD2
CASLSSQRNNGEQFF | TGTGCCAGCCTCAGTTCACAGAGGAACAATGGTGAGCAGTTCTTC | TRBV12-3/TRBV12-4 | many | TRBJ2-1 | NA
CACRPSGLNLIPSGNTIYF | TGTGCCTGCAGGCCGAGCGGACTGAATTTAATCCCCTCTGGAAACACCATATATTTT | TRBV3-1 | NA | TRBJ1-3 | NA
CASSLEAAGGELFF | TGCGCCAGCAGCTTGGAGGCAGCTGGCGGGGAGCTGTTTTTT | TRBV5-1 | many | TRBJ2-2 | NA
CSVAFGRNYEQYF | TGCAGCGTTGCTTTTGGCAGGAACTACGAGCAGTACTTC | TRBV29-1 | many | TRBJ2-7 | NA
CAWKEHRGAFMYGYTF | TGTGCCTGGAAGGAGCACAGGGGCGCATTTATGTATGGCTACACCTTC | TRBV30 | many | TRBJ1-2 | TRBD1
CASSPRLKDGYTF | TGTGCCAGCAGCCCCCGTCTGAAGGATGGCTACACCTTC | TRBV7-9 | few | TRBJ1-2 | NA
CSASYSGGETQYF | TGCAGTGCTAGCTATAGCGGGGGTGAGACCCAGTACTTC | TRBV20-1 | few | TRBJ2-5 | TRBD2
CASSLRGHPQETQYF | TGTGCCAGCAGCCTCCGTGGCCACCCCCAAGAGACCCAGTACTTC | TRBV5-6 | few | TRBJ2-5 | NA
CASSLALVRSSYEQYF | TGTGCCAGCAGCTTAGCGCTTGTCCGAAGCTCCTACGAGCAGTACTTC | TRBV7-9 | few | TRBJ2-7 | NA
CASSLGTLRGRSTDTQYF | TGTGCCAGCAGCTTAGGGACTCTTCGGGGTAGGAGCACAGATACGCAGTATTTT | TRBV7-6 | NA | TRBJ2-3 | NA
CSVGMSGDTQYF | TGCAGCGTGGGAATGAGTGGAGATACGCAGTATTTT | TRBV29-1 | NA | TRBJ2-3 | NA
CASSLEGGIYEQYF | TGTGCCAGCAGTTTAGAAGGGGGCATCTACGAGCAGTACTTC | TRBV12-3/TRBV12-4 | many | TRBJ2-7 | TRBD1
CASSKGGTLTDTQYF | TGTGCCAGCTCAAAAGGGGGGACCCTCACAGATACGCAGTATTTT | TRBV28 | few | TRBJ2-3 | NA
CASSRQAFYGYTF | TGTGCCAGCAGCCGACAGGCTTTCTATGGCTACACCTTC | TRBV7-9 | NA | TRBJ1-2 | NA
CASSQESGGLAGFYEQYF | TGTGCCAGCAGCCAAGAGTCCGGGGGACTAGCGGGATTCTACGAGCAGTACTTC | TRBV14 | few | TRBJ2-7 | TRBD2
CASSLTGASGGREQYF | TGTGCCAGCAGCTTAACGGGAGCTAGCGGGGGACGCGAGCAGTACTTC | TRBV7-8 | many | TRBJ2-7 | TRBD2
CAIGGGLSYNEQFF | TGTGCCATCGGAGGGGGGCTCTCCTACAATGAGCAGTTCTTC | TRBV10-3 | NA | TRBJ2-1 | NA
CASSSSGARTDTQYF | TGTGCCAGCAGCTCATCCGGGGCTCGCACAGATACGCAGTATTTT | TRBV7-9 | many | TRBJ2-3 | NA
CASSHWERTDTQYF | TGTGCCAGCAGCCACTGGGAGCGCACAGATACGCAGTATTTT | TRBV27 | few | TRBJ2-3 | NA
CASSSSHSGANVLTF | TGTGCCAGCAGCTCCTCTCACTCTGGGGCCAACGTCCTGACTTTC | TRBV6-5 | NA | TRBJ2-6 | NA
CASRVGANYGYTF | TGTGCCAGCAGGGTGGGCGCCAACTATGGCTACACCTTC | TRBV12-3/TRBV12-4 | many | TRBJ1-2 | NA
CASSLGGLAGAPGANVLTF | TGTGCCAGCAGCTTAGGGGGACTAGCGGGGGCCCCGGGGGCCAACGTCCTGACTTTC | TRBV11-2 | few | TRBJ2-6 | TRBD2
CASRPGKGQSTDTQYF | TGTGCCAGCAGACCCGGTAAGGGACAGAGCACAGATACGCAGTATTTT | TRBV12-3/TRBV12-4 | few | TRBJ2-3 | TRBD1
CASSVDGGLGETQYF | TGTGCCAGCAGCGTAGATGGAGGGCTCGGAGAGACCCAGTACTTC | TRBV9 | NA | TRBJ2-5 | NA
CASIRSGTGFDGGHNEQFF | TGTGCCAGTATTAGATCCGGGACAGGGTTCGACGGGGGACACAATGAGCAGTTCTTC | TRBV6-2/TRBV6-3 | NA | TRBJ2-1 | TRBD1
CASSPSSRGTGDYNEQFF | TGTGCCAGCAGCCCCTCGAGTCGGGGGACAGGGGACTACAATGAGCAGTTCTTC | TRBV11-1 | few | TRBJ2-1 | TRBD1
CASSPIPGTSGNNEQFF | TGTGCCAGCAGCCCCATACCCGGGACTAGCGGGAACAATGAGCAGTTCTTC | TRBV7-3 | many | TRBJ2-1 | TRBD2
CASSGTPWDEQYF | TGTGCCAGCAGTGGGACTCCATGGGACGAGCAGTACTTC | TRBV12-3/TRBV12-4 | few | TRBJ2-7 | NA
CASSFGRGAYEQYF | TGTGCCAGCAGCTTCGGCAGGGGAGCCTACGAGCAGTACTTC | TRBV7-2 | NA | TRBJ2-7 | NA
CSASAGTGELFF | TGCAGTGCTAGTGCGGGGACCGGGGAGCTGTTTTTT | TRBV20-1 | many | TRBJ2-2 | NA
CASSLGLAAFQETQYF | TGTGCCAGCAGCTTAGGTTTAGCGGCTTTCCAAGAGACCCAGTACTTC | TRBV7-9 | many | TRBJ2-5 | NA